This T cell receptor (beta chain) originates from a study of spatial heterogeneity in lung cancer. TCRdb independently ran MiXCR on the 5' RACE reads; one entry per CDR3 protein. The sample shows 89,000 or so distinct CDR3 sequences, under 25% of them seen only once. Time point of the sample: sample taken at primary tumor resection. Researchers sequenced whole RNA taken from tumor, nontumor lung or frozen PBMC without sorting. CDR3 length: 14 amino acids. With V trimmed by 5 bases and J by 5 bases, 7 bases remained unmatched. Germline V lookup: CDR1 SGHTA, CDR2 FQGNSA. J is TRBJ2-5 and V is TRBV7-2; TRBD1 agrees at 8 bases. Material: PBMCs, obtained at surgery. This clonotype originated in a male donor with early-stage non-small cell lung cancer. CDR3 sequence reads: CASSLWTGSETQYF. The CDR3 coding sequence is TGTGCCAGCAGCCTTTGGACAGGGAGCGAGACCCAGTACTTC.